This T cell receptor beta chain was retrieved from a study of naive CD8 T cells in extremely preterm neonates. Study results and limitations: Shared CDR3 nucleotide sequences: preterm around 2.6%, term roughly 0.4%, children about 0.03%, adults approximately 0.01%. Preterm neonates had significantly lower iChao1 richness than other age groups.

The protocol was immunoSEQ multiplex PCR, while the TCRdb copy is restricted to in-frame clones and leaves out a portion. The table shows approximately 6,300 clones, with roughly 98% occurring only once. A note on this clone: Its antigen is as yet unknown.

Without labor or membrane rupture, elective cesareans at about 35-43 weeks supplied term cord blood. The sample holds sorted live naive CD8+ CD45RA+CCR7+ T cells. Per sample, roughly 20,000 to 100,000 naive CD8+ cells were sorted. The CDR3 is 14 amino acids. CDR1 and CDR2 (germline): MDHEN, SYDVKM. V was clipped by 7 bases and J by 0 bases, with 7 bases between them. Sequenced material: naive CD8+ T cells from cord blood. This receptor was obtained from a newborn in good health. The chain joins TRBV28 to TRBJ1-6, with no clear D. Here the CDR3 reads CASMWSSYNSPLHF. CDR3 in DNA: TGTGCCAGCATGTGGAGCTCCTATAATTCACCCCTCCACTTT.